The T cell receptor (beta chain) under discussion was sequenced for a study of shared clonotypes between healthy human individuals. General study findings and limits: Only a few donors were included, so the genetic and exposure-history diversity represented was limited. Relative to memory subsets, naive subsets generally showed larger estimated richness.

Measured with immunoSEQ multiplex PCR; TCRdb has only the in-frame clones, and not every one. Here the sample spans 330,000 or so clones, 74% being singletons. Note on this clone: What it binds is not known.

Germline V gene lookup returns CDR1 SGHRS and CDR2 YFSETQ. The CDR3 contains 18 residues. The V end lost 1 base, the J end lost 0 bases, and 14 bases lay between the germline ends. V and J are TRBV5-1 and TRBJ2-6, with D hard to call. This clonotype was obtained from a man under 40 in good health. Material for sequencing was memory CD4+ T cells sorted from blood. The sample's subset: CD45RA-negative fraction. The DNA of the CDR3 is TGCGCCAGCAGCTTGTCTACGGGTATAGCCTCTGGGGCCAACGTCCTGACTTTC. Amino acids: CASSLSTGIASGANVLTF.